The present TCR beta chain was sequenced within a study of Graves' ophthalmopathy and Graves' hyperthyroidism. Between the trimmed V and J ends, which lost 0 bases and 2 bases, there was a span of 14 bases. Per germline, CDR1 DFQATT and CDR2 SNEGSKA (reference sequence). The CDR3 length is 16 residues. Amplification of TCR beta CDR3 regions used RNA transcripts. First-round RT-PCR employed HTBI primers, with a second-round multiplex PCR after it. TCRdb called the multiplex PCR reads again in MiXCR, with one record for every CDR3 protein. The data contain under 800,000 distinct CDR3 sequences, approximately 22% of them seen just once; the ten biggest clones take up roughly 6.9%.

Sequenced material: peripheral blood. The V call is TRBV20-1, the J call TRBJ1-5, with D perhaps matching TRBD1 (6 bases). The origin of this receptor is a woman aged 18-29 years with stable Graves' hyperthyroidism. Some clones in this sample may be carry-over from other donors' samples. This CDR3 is CSAREGQLWGNQPQHF. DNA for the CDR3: TGCAGTGCTAGAGAGGGACAACTTTGGGGCAATCAGCCCCAGCATTTT.